The rows below give T cell receptor beta chains drawn from one sample of a study of T cells in tumors after PD-1 blockade. TCRdb keeps only in-frame clones here, not all; method: immunoSEQ multiplex PCR. The sample shows some 43,000 clones, 65% to 85% of them seen only once. This specimen consisted of PBMCs, obtained before anti-PD-1 treatment. These receptor sequences come from a human donor with basal cell carcinoma. The CDR3 runs from the conserved cysteine through the conserved F or W. Each record gives: D gene, clone size, J gene, V gene, CDR3 DNA, CDR3 protein. D genes are given only for firm matches. Size values are once, few and many counts, or a class for expanded clones, and some rows have none.

D gene: -
clone size: -
J gene: TRBJ2-7
V gene: TRBV6-6
CDR3 DNA: TGTGCCAGCAGTACCCCGGAGGGTGCACACGAGCAGTACTTC
CDR3 protein: CASSTPEGAHEQYF

D gene: TRBD1
clone size: -
J gene: TRBJ2-7
V gene: TRBV25-1
CDR3 DNA: TGTGCCAGCAGTAACAGGGGTAGAGAGTACGAGCAGTACTTC
CDR3 protein: CASSNRGREYEQYF

D gene: -
clone size: once
J gene: TRBJ1-1
V gene: TRBV18
CDR3 DNA: TGTGCCAGCTCACCACCAGCTAACACTGAAGCTTTCTTT
CDR3 protein: CASSPPANTEAFF

D gene: TRBD1
clone size: -
J gene: TRBJ1-6
V gene: TRBV7-6
CDR3 DNA: TGTGCCAGCAGCTCGGGACAGGGAGTCAATTCACCCCTCCACTTT
CDR3 protein: CASSSGQGVNSPLHF

D gene: -
clone size: once
J gene: TRBJ2-1
V gene: TRBV5-6
CDR3 DNA: TGTGCCAGCAGCTTCGCAGGGTCCTCCTACAATGAGCAGTTCTTC
CDR3 protein: CASSFAGSSYNEQFF

D gene: -
clone size: once
J gene: TRBJ2-2
V gene: TRBV6-5
CDR3 DNA: TGTGCCACCTCCCAAGGCGCAGGGGAGCTGTTTTTT
CDR3 protein: CATSQGAGELFF

D gene: TRBD1
clone size: -
J gene: TRBJ2-1
V gene: TRBV4-1
CDR3 DNA: TGCGCCAGCAGCCAAGATGGGACAGATTACAATGAGCAGTTCTTC
CDR3 protein: CASSQDGTDYNEQFF

D gene: TRBD2
clone size: -
J gene: TRBJ2-4
V gene: TRBV3-1/TRBV3-2
CDR3 DNA: TGTGCCAGCAGCCAAGATGGCAGCGGGGGGGCGGGAAACATTCAGTACTTC
CDR3 protein: CASSQDGSGGAGNIQYF

D gene: TRBD1
clone size: -
J gene: TRBJ2-2
V gene: TRBV4-1
CDR3 DNA: TGCGCCAGCAGCTGGACAGGGGGCCGCACCGGGGAGCTGTTTTTT
CDR3 protein: CASSWTGGRTGELFF

D gene: TRBD1
clone size: -
J gene: TRBJ1-5
V gene: TRBV19
CDR3 DNA: TGTGCCAGTAGCCCCTCCGGGACAGGGTACAATCAGCCCCAGCATTTT
CDR3 protein: CASSPSGTGYNQPQHF

D gene: -
clone size: -
J gene: TRBJ1-2
V gene: TRBV5-1
CDR3 DNA: TGCGCCAGCAGCTTCGGGGTGAACTATGGCTACACCTTC
CDR3 protein: CASSFGVNYGYTF

D gene: TRBD1
clone size: -
J gene: TRBJ2-7
V gene: TRBV5-6
CDR3 DNA: TGTGCCAGCAGCTTGGGGGACAGGGGCGCCTACGAGCAGTACTTC
CDR3 protein: CASSLGDRGAYEQYF